One and the same sample provided the 20 T cell receptor beta chains below, sequenced in a study of blood T cell repertoires in COVID-19. Profiled with immunoSEQ multiplex PCR; TCRdb holds only in-frame clones, not every one. The sample records roughly 13,000 clones, around 69% being singletons. Sequences were obtained from peripheral blood. The receptors originated from a boy between 2 and 10 years old with active or convalescent COVID-19.

This rearrangement joins TRBV25-1 to TRBJ1-3; D ambiguous. Looked up from germline, CDR1 is MGHDK and CDR2 is SYGVNS. The V end lost 0 bases, the J end lost 0 bases, and 9 bases lay between the germline ends. The CDR3 totals 16 residues. DNA for the CDR3: TGTGCCAGCAGTGAATATCCCGGTTACTCTGGAAACACCATATATTTT. Residues: CASSEYPGYSGNTIYF.

The gene calls are TRBV19 and TRBJ2-4; D remains ambiguous. This CDR3 has 13 residues. V dropped 8 bases and J dropped 0 bases, with 8 bases sitting between them. Germline V gene data show CDR1 as LNHDA and CDR2 as SQIVND (reference sequence). CDR3 coding DNA: TGTGCCAGTTCACTCCTAGCCAAAAACATTCAGTACTTC. Its translation is CASSLLAKNIQYF.

The rearrangement joins TRBV5-1 to TRBJ1-2; 12 bases agree with TRBD1. Per the germline V gene, CDR1 is SGHRS and CDR2 is YFSETQ. V gave up 4 bases and J gave up 8 bases; unmatched junction bases: 6. The CDR3 extends over 14 amino acids. The CDR3 DNA sequence: TGCGCCAGCAGCCGGGGACAGGGGGCGTCAGGCTACACCTTC. This encodes CASSRGQGASGYTF. Complete variable domain (other parts from reference TRBV5-1 and TRBJ1-2): KAGVTQTPRYLIKTRGQQVTLSCSPISGHRSVSWYQQTPGQGLQFLFEYFSETQRNKGNFPGRFSGRQFSNSRSEMNVSTLELGDSALYLCASSRGQGASGYTFGSGTRLTVV.

This chain connects TRBV7-2 to TRBJ2-1, with unresolved D. Per germline, CDR1 SGHTA and CDR2 FQGNSA. This CDR3 is 13 amino acids long. With 4 bases removed from V and 0 bases from J, the gap between germline ends came to 4 bases. CDR3 sequence: CASSSSSYNEQFF. The CDR3 nucleotides read TGTGCCAGCAGCTCCTCCTCCTACAATGAGCAGTTCTTC.

This clone was detected once. V and J are TRBV19 and TRBJ1-5; 10 positions match TRBD1. The J segment lost 5 bases and the V segment lost 5 bases, leaving 6 bases of the junction unmatched. Germline V CDR1 and CDR2: LNHDA, SQIVND (reference sequence). The CDR3 extends over 15 amino acids. The chain's CDR3 is CASSPGQGKYQPQHF. The CDR3 bases are TGTGCCAGTAGTCCGGGACAGGGGAAGTATCAGCCCCAGCATTTT. Supplemented by reference TRBV19 and TRBJ1-5, the full variable domain reads DGGITQSPKYLFRKEGQNVTLSCEQNLNHDAMYWYRQDPGQGLRLIYYSQIVNDFQKGDIAEGYSVSREKKESFPLTVTSAQKNPTAFYLCASSPGQGKYQPQHFGDGTRLSIL.

The rearrangement joins TRBV10-3 to TRBJ1-2; the D is unclear. The CDR3 runs 13 residues. Trimming pared 7 bases from V and 2 bases from J, leaving 11 bases between. CDR1 is ENHRY, CDR2 SYGVKD, per germline. In nucleotides, the CDR3 is TGTGCCATCACCCCAGATTCCAACTATGGCTACACCTTC. It codes for CAITPDSNYGYTF.

This chain uses TRBV6-1 with TRBJ2-1, with unresolved D. Per germline, CDR1 MNHNS and CDR2 SASEGT. V lost 2 bases and J lost 6, with 11 bases in between. The CDR3 length is 14 residues. The CDR3 nucleotides are TGTGCCAGCAGTGAATTGGGCAGGCGCAATGAGCAGTTCTTC. Amino acid sequence: CASSELGRRNEQFF.

This clone was seen a handful of times. The rearrangement links TRBV11-2 to TRBJ1-6; D is uncertain. V lost 1 base and J lost 11, with 15 bases in between. CDR1 SGHAT and CDR2 FQNNGV come from the germline V gene. The CDR3 is 15 amino acids. The CDR3 sequence is CASSLVPQATAPLHF. CDR3 DNA: TGTGCCAGCAGCTTAGTTCCCCAGGCCACTGCACCCCTCCACTTT.

This clone came up a few times. The DNA of the CDR3 is TGTGCCAGCAGCGAAGACAGGGGGCGTCAGCCCCAGCATTTT. Amino acid sequence: CASSEDRGRQPQHF. The chain joins TRBV11-2 to TRBJ1-5; 10 nucleotides match TRBD1. J gave up 6 bases and V 5 bases, and 4 bases lay outside the gene matches. Germline-derived CDR1 and CDR2 are SGHAT and FQNNGV. CDR3 length: 14 residues.

The chain is built from TRBV11-3 and TRBJ2-1; 12 bases line up with TRBD2. Losses at the gene ends were 1 base for V and 6 bases for J; bases not matched to a gene: 13. The CDR3 runs 19 residues. Germline V gene sequence: CDR1 SGHNT, CDR2 YENEEA. The CDR3 reads CASSLAGLLAGGPINEQFF. DNA of the CDR3: TGTGCCAGCAGCTTAGCTGGCCTGCTAGCGGGGGGGCCCATCAATGAGCAGTTCTTC. Based on the CDR3 plus reference TRBV11-3 and TRBJ2-1, the full variable domain is EAGVVQSPRYKIIEKKQPVAFWCNPISGHNTLYWYLQNLGQGPELLIRYENEEAVDDSQLPKDRFSAERLKGVDSTLKIQPAELGDSAVYLCASSLAGLLAGGPINEQFFGPGTRLTVL.

The chain combines TRBV10-3 with TRBJ1-5, with 10 bases matching TRBD1. Trimming removed 8 bases from V and 5 bases from J; junction bases left unmatched: 3. CDR3 length: 13 amino acids. Germline CDR1 reads ENHRY; CDR2 reads SYGVKD. This chain's CDR3 is CAIADRGYQPQHF. CDR3 DNA: TGTGCCATCGCGGACAGGGGGTATCAGCCCCAGCATTTT.

V and J are TRBV5-1 and TRBJ2-5, with D uncertain. This CDR3 comprises 12 residues. The V gene lost 2 bases and the J gene lost 4 bases, with 6 bases spanning the gap. CDR1 SGHRS and CDR2 YFSETQ come from the germline V gene. The CDR3 spells CASSFTSETQYF. The CDR3, as DNA: TGCGCCAGCAGCTTCACTTCAGAGACCCAGTACTTC.

The chain has TRBV19 and TRBJ2-1; tentatively, D is TRBD1 (5 bases). The V end lost 1 base, the J end lost 7 bases, and 14 bases lay between the germline ends. This CDR3 is built from 15 residues. Germline-derived CDR1 and CDR2 are LNHDA and SQIVND (reference sequence). The CDR3 region has the DNA TGTGCCAGTAGTATAGTAAGGGCCCGGACAAATGAGCAGTTCTTC. Amino acid sequence: CASSIVRARTNEQFF. The full variable domain, with the rest looked up from reference TRBV19 and TRBJ2-1, is DGGITQSPKYLFRKEGQNVTLSCEQNLNHDAMYWYRQDPGQGLRLIYYSQIVNDFQKGDIAEGYSVSREKKESFPLTVTSAQKNPTAFYLCASSIVRARTNEQFFGPGTRLTVL.

The chain uses TRBV18 and TRBJ1-3, with 7 bases identical to TRBD1. This CDR3 is 14 amino acids long. The germline CDR1 and CDR2 sequences are KGHSH and LQKENI. Unmatched junction bases numbered 4, after V lost 3 bases and J lost 5 bases. CDR3: CASSPLTGRNTIYF. CDR3 in DNA: TGTGCCAGCTCACCTCTGACAGGGAGAAACACCATATATTTT.

About this clone: Germline is not matched at one junction end, which may reflect a read error. This rearrangement joins TRBV11-2 to TRBJ2-1; TRBD2 agrees at 12 bases. There are 14 residues in the CDR3. CDR1 is SGHAT and CDR2 is FQNNGV in the germline V gene. The CDR3 spells CASTLGLAGNEQFF. For the CDR3, the DNA is TGTGCCAGCACCTTAGGACTAGCGGGGAATGAGCAGTTCTTC.

A note on this clone: The junction departs from germline at one end; a sequencing error may be responsible. The chain recombines TRBV28 with TRBJ1-2; TRBD1 matches at 9 bases. CDR1 is MDHEN and CDR2 is SYDVKM in the germline V gene. The CDR3 runs to 13 residues. The CDR3: CASSGGQGYSYTF. The CDR3 coding sequence is TGTGCCAGCAGTGGGGGACAGGGCTATAGCTACACCTTC.

This rearrangement joins TRBV27 to TRBJ1-5; 8 nucleotides line up with TRBD1. The CDR3 is made up of 15 amino acids. CDR1 is MNHEY and CDR2 is SMNVEV in the germline V gene (reference sequence). J gave up 2 bases and V 0 bases, and 0 bases lay outside the gene matches. CDR3 DNA sequence: TGTGCCAGCAGTTTATCGACAGGGGGCAATCAGCCCCAGCATTTT. As protein: CASSLSTGGNQPQHF.

The chain links TRBV6-6 to TRBJ1-5; a weak D match, TRBD1 (6 bases). This CDR3 is built from 15 residues. The germline V gene has CDR1 MNHNY and CDR2 SVGAGI (reference sequence). Between the trimmed V and J ends, which lost 2 bases and 1 base, there was a span of 9 bases. The CDR3 bases are TGTGCCAGCAGTTACGGTAGGGGGAGCAATCAGCCCCAGCATTTT. This codes for CASSYGRGSNQPQHF.

By sample share, this clone is medium-sized. The rearrangement uses TRBV7-9 and TRBJ1-2, with a tentative D call TRBD1 (5 bases). Germline-derived CDR1 and CDR2 are SEHNR and FQNEAQ (reference sequence). The CDR3 length is 14 residues. V lost 5 bases to trimming and J lost 3 bases, with 13 bases between them. The CDR3 DNA follows: TGTGCCAGCAGCCGGCAGGGAGGTCACTATGGCTACACCTTC. Its protein product is CASSRQGGHYGYTF.

V and J are TRBV6-1 and TRBJ1-1, with D uncertain. This CDR3 has 13 residues. V was cut by 6 bases and J by 6 bases, with 14 bases left in between. Germline V gives CDR1 MNHNS, CDR2 SASEGT. CDR3 DNA sequence: TGTGCCAGCAGCCTCAGGTATACGGCTGAAGCTTTCTTT. It encodes CASSLRYTAEAFF.